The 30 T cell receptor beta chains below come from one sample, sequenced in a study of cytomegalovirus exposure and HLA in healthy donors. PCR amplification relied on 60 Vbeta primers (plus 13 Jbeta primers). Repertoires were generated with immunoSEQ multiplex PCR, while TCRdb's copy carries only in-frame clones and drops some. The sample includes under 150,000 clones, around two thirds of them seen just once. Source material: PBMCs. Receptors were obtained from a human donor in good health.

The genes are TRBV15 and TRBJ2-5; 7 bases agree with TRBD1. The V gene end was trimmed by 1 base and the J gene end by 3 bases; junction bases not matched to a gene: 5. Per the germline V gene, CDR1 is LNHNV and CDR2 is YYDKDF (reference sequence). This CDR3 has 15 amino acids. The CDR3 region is CATSRVGQGEETQYF. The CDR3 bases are TGTGCCACCAGCAGAGTGGGGCAGGGGGAAGAGACCCAGTACTTC.

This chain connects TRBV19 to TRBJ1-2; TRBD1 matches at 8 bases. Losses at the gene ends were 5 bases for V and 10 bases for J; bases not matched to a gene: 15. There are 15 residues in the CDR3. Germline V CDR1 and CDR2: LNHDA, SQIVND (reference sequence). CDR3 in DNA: TGTGCCAGTAGTTCAAGACGGGGACAGGTCCCTCCCTACACCTTC. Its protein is CASSSRRGQVPPYTF. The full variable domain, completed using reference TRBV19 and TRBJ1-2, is DGGITQSPKYLFRKEGQNVTLSCEQNLNHDAMYWYRQDPGQGLRLIYYSQIVNDFQKGDIAEGYSVSREKKESFPLTVTSAQKNPTAFYLCASSSRRGQVPPYTFGSGTRLTVV.

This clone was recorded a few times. This chain's CDR3 is CASSQMTGSGNTIYF. The CDR3 DNA sequence: TGTGCCAGCAGCCAAATGACAGGCTCTGGAAACACCATATATTTT. The V call is TRBV14, the J call TRBJ1-3; possible D gene TRBD1, 6 bases. Germline V gene lookup returns CDR1 SGHDN and CDR2 FVKESK. This CDR3 is 15 amino acids long. Trimming cost V 2 bases and J 0 bases, with 8 bases left between them. The full variable domain, with the rest looked up from reference TRBV14 and TRBJ1-3, is EAGVTQFPSHSVIEKGQTVTLRCDPISGHDNLYWYRRVMGKEIKFLLHFVKESKQDESGMPNNRFLAERTGGTYSTLKVQPAELEDSGVYFCASSQMTGSGNTIYFGEGSWLTVV.

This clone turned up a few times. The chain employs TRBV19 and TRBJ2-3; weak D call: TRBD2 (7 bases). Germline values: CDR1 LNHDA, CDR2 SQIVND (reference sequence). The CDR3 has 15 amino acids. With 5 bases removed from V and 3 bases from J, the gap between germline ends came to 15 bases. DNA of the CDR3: TGTGCCAGTAGTGCGGGGGCGGGCTGGACAGATACGCAGTATTTT. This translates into CASSAGAGWTDTQYF.

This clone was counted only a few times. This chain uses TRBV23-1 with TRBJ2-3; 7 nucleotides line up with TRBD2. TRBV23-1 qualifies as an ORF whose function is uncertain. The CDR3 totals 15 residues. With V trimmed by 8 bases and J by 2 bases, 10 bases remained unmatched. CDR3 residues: CASRKGGSPTDTQYF. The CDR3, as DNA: TGCGCCAGCCGAAAGGGCGGGAGCCCCACAGATACGCAGTATTTT.

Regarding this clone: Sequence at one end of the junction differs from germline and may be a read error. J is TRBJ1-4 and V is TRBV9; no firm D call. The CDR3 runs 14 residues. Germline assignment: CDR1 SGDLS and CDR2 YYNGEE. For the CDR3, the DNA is TGTGCCAGCAACGTAGGAGGGTCGGACGAAAAACTGTTTTTT. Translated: CASNVGGSDEKLFF. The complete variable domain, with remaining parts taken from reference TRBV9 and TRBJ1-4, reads DSGVTQTPKHLITATGQRVTLRCSPRSGDLSVYWYQQSLDQGLQFLIQYYNGEERAKGNILERFSAQQFPDLHSELNLSSLELGDSALYFCASNVGGSDEKLFFGSGTQLSVL.

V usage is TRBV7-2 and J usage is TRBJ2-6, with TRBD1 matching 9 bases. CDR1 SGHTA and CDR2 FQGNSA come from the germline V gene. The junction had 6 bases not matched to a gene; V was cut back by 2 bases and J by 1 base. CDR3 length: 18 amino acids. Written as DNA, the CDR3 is TGTGCCAGCAGCTTAACTACGGGACAGGGTTCTGGGGCCAACGTCCTGACTTTC. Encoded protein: CASSLTTGQGSGANVLTF. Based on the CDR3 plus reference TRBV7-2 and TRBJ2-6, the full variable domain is GAGVSQSPSNKVTEKGKDVELRCDPISGHTALYWYRQSLGQGLEFLIYFQGNSAPDKSGLPSDRFSAERTGGSVSTLTIQRTQQEDSAVYLCASSLTTGQGSGANVLTFGAGSRLTVL.

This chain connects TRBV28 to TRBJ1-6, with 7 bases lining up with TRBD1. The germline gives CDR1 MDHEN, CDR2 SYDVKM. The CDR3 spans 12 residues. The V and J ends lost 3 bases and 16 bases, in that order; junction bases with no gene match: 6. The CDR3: CASSLPGQMLHF. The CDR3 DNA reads TGTGCCAGCAGTTTGCCGGGACAGATGCTCCACTTT.

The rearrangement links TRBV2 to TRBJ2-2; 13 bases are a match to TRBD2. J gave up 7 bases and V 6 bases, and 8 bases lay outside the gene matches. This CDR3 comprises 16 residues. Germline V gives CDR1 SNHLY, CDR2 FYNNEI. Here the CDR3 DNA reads TGTGCCAGCAGAGAACTAGCGGGGGGGTCGGTCGGGGAGCTGTTTTTT. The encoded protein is CASRELAGGSVGELFF.

The CDR3 coding sequence is TGTGCCAGCAGTTACCCGGACTCCTCCTACGAGCAGTACTTC. It translates to CASSYPDSSYEQYF. The chain joins TRBV6-6 to TRBJ2-7; D might be TRBD2 (5 bases). The V end was cut by 2 bases, the J end by 0 bases, with 8 bases between. The CDR3 consists of 14 residues. CDR1 is MNHNY and CDR2 is SVGAGI in the germline V gene (reference sequence).

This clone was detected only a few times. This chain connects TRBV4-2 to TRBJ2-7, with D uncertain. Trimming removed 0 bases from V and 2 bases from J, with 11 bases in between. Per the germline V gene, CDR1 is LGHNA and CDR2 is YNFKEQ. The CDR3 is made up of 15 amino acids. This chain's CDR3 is CASSQDIALAYEQYF. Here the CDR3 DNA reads TGTGCCAGCAGCCAAGATATCGCGCTAGCCTACGAGCAGTACTTC.

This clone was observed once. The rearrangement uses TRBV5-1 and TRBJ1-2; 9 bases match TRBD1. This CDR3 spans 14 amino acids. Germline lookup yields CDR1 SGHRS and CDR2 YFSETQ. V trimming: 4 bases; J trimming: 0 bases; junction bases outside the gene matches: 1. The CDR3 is CASSRDRANYGYTF. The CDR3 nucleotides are TGCGCCAGCAGCCGGGACAGGGCTAACTATGGCTACACCTTC.

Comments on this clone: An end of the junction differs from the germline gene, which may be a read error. The CDR3 sequence is CATSRVIPGNRGAVF. Here the CDR3 DNA reads TGTGCCACCAGCAGAGTAATTCCGGGGAACCGGGGAGCTGTTTTT. V and J are TRBV15 and TRBJ2-2; D is possibly TRBD2 (5 bases). The length of the CDR3 is 15 residues. Germline loops: CDR1 LNHNV, CDR2 YYDKDF (reference sequence). The full variable domain, completed using reference TRBV15 and TRBJ2-2, is DAMVIQNPRYQVTQFGKPVTLSCSQTLNHNVMYWYQQKSSQAPKLLFHYYDKDFNNEADTPDNFQSRRPNTSFCFLDIRSPGLGDTAMYLCATSRVIPGNRGAVFGEGSRLTVL.

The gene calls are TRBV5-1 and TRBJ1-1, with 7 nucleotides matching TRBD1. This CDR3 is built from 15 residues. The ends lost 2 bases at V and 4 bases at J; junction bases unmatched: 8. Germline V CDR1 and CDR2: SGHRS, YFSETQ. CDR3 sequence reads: CASSLHRGSSTEAFF. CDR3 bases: TGCGCCAGCAGCTTACACAGGGGCTCGAGCACTGAAGCTTTCTTT.

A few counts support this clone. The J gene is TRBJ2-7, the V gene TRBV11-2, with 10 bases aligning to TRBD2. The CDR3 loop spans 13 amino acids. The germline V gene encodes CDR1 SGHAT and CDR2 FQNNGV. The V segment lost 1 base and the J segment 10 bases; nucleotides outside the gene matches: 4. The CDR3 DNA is TGTGCCAGCAGCTTAGGACTAGCGGGTCACCAGTACTTC. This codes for CASSLGLAGHQYF.

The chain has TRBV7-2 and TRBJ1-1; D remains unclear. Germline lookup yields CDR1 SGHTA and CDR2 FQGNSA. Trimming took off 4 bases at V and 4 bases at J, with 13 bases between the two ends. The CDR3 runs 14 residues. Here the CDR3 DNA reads TGTGCCAGCAGCTCCCTTCTGTACTCCACTGAAGCTTTCTTT. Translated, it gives CASSSLLYSTEAFF.

The CDR3 DNA follows: TGTGCCGCAGACAGTTCTACCTACGAGCAGTACTTC. Its translation: CAADSSTYEQYF. The J gene is TRBJ2-7, the V gene TRBV30, with a tentative D call TRBD1 (5 bases). The CDR3 runs 12 residues. Trimming took 8 bases from V and 2 from J, leaving 13 bases between them. Looked up from germline, CDR1 is GTSNPN and CDR2 is SVGIG (reference sequence). The complete variable domain, with remaining parts taken from reference TRBV30 and TRBJ2-7, reads SQTIHQWPATLVQPVGSPLSLECTVEGTSNPNLYWYRQAAGRGLQLLFYSVGIGQISSEVPQNLSASRPQDRQFILSSKKLLLSDSGFYLCAADSSTYEQYFGPGTRLTVT.

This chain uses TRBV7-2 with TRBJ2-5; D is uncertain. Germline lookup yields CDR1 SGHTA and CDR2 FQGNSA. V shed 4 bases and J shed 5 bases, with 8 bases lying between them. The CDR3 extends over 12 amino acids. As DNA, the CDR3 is TGTGCCAGCAGCTCCATAGCTGAGACCCAGTACTTC. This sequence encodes CASSSIAETQYF.

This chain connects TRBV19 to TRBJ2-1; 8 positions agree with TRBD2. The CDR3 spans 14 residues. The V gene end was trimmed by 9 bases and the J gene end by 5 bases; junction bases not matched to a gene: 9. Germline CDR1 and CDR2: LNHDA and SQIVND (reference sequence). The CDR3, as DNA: TGTGCCAGCCACGGGACTAGATTCCACAATGAGCAGTTCTTC. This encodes CASHGTRFHNEQFF.

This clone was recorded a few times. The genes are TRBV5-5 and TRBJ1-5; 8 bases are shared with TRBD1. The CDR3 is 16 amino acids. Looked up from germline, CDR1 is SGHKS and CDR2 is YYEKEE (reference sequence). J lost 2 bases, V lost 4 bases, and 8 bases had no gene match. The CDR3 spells CASSRTGRHGNQPQHF. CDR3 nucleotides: TGTGCCAGCAGCCGGACAGGGAGGCACGGCAATCAGCCCCAGCATTTT. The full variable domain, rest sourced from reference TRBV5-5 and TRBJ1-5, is DAGVTQSPTHLIKTRGQQVTLRCSPISGHKSVSWYQQVLGQGPQFIFQYYEKEERGRGNFPDRFSARQFPNYSSELNVNALLLGDSALYLCASSRTGRHGNQPQHFGDGTRLSIL.

DNA of the CDR3: TGTGCCAGCAGCTCCCCATGGGCAGGGGGAAAGAATGAAGCTTTCTTT. Encoded protein: CASSSPWAGGKNEAFF. The gene calls are TRBV5-8 and TRBJ1-1; 7 bases agree with TRBD1. With 3 bases clipped from V and 7 bases from J, the junction kept 15 bases outside the gene matches. CDR1 is SGHTS and CDR2 is YDEGEE in the germline V gene. The CDR3 extends over 16 amino acids.

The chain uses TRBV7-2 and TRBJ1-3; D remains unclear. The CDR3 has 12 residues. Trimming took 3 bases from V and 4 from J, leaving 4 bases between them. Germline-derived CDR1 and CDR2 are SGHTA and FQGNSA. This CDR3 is CASSLAGNTIYF. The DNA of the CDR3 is TGTGCCAGCAGCTTGGCCGGAAACACCATATATTTT.

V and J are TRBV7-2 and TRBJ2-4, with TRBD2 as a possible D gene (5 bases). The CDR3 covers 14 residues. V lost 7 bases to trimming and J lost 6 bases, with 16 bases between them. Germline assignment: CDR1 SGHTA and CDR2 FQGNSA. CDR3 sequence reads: CASTKGSAGNIQYF. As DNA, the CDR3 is TGTGCCAGCACCAAAGGAAGCGCGGGAAACATTCAGTACTTC.

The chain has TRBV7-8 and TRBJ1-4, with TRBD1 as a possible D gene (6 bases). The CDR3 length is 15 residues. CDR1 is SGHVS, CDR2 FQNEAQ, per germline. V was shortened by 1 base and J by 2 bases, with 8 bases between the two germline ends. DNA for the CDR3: TGTGCCAGCAGCTTAGAGGGGGTCACTAATGAAAAACTGTTTTTT. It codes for CASSLEGVTNEKLFF.

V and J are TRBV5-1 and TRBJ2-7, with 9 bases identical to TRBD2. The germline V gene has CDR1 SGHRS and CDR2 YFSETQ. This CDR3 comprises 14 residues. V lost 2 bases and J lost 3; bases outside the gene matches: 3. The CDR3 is CASSFSTSGYEQYF. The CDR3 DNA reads TGCGCCAGCAGCTTCTCGACTAGCGGCTACGAGCAGTACTTC.

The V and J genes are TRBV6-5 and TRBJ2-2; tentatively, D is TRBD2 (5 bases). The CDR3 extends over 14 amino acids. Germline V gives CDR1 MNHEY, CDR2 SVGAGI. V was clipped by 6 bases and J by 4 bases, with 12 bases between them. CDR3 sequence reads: CASSLLTTTGELFF. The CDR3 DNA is TGTGCCAGCAGCCTACTGACTACCACCGGGGAGCTGTTTTTT.

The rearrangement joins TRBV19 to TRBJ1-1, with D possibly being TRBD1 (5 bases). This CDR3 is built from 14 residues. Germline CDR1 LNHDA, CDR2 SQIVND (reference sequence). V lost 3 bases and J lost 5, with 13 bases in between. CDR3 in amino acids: CASSIISGGTEAFF. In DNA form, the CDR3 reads TGTGCCAGTAGTATTATAAGCGGGGGGACTGAAGCTTTCTTT.

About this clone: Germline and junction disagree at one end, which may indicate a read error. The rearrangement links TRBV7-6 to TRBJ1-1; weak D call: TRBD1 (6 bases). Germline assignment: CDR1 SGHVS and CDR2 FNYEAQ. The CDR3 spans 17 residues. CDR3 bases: TGTGCCAGCAGTTTAGAGGGGGGGGCTATGGTGAACACTGAAGCTTTCTTT. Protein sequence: CASSLEGGAMVNTEAFF.

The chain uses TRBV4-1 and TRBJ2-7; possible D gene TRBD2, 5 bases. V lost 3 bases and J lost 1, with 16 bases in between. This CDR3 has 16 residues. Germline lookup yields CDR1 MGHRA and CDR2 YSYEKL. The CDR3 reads CASSQGVSFASYEQYF. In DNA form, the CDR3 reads TGCGCCAGCAGCCAGGGAGTGTCCTTTGCTTCCTACGAGCAGTACTTC.

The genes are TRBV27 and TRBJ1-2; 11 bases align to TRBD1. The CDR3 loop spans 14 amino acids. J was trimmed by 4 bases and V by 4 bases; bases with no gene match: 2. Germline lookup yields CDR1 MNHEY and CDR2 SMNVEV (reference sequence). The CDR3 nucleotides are TGTGCCAGCAGTTGGGGACAGGGGGGCTATGGCTACACCTTC. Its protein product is CASSWGQGGYGYTF.